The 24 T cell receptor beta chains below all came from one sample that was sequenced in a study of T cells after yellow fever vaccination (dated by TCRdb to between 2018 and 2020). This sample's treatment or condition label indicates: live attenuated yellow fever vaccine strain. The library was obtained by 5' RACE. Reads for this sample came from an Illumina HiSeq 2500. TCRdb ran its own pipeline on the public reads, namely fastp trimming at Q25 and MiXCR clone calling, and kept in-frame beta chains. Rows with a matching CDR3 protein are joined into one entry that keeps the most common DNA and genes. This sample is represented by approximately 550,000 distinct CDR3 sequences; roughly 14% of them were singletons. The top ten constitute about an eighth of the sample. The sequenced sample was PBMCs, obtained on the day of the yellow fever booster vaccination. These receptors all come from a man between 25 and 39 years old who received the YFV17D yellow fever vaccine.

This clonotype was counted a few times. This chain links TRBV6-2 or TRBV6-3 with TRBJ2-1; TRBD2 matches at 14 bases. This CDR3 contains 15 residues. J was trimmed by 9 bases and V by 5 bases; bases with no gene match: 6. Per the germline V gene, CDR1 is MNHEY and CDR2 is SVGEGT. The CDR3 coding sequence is TGTGCCAGCAGTGTGACTAGCGGGAGGGTTAGTGAGCAGTTCTTC. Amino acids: CASSVTSGRVSEQFF.

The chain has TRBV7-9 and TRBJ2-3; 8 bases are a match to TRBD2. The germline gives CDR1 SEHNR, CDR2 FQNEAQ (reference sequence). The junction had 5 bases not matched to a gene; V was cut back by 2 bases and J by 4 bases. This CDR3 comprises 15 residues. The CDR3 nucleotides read TGTGCCAGCAGCTTATTGGGACTAGGGTCAGATACGCAGTATTTT. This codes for CASSLLGLGSDTQYF.

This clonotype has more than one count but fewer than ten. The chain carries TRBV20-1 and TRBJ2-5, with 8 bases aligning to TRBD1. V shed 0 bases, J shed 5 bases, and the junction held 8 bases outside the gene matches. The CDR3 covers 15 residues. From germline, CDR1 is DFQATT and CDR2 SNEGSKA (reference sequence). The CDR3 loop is CSARDLRTGFETQYF. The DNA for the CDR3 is TGCAGTGCTAGAGATCTTAGGACAGGGTTTGAGACCCAGTACTTC.

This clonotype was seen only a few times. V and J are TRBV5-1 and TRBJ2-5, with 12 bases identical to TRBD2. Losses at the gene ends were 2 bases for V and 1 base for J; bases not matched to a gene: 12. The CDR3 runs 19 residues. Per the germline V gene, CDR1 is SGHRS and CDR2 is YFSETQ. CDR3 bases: TGCGCCAGCAGCTTCACGGTTTCCGGACTAGCGGGACCCCAAGAGACCCAGTACTTC. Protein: CASSFTVSGLAGPQETQYF.

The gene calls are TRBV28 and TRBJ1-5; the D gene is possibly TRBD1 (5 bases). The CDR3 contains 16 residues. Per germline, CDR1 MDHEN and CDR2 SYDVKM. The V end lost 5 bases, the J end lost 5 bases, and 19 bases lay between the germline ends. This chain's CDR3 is CASSGGGTQPHQPQHF. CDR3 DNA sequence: TGTGCCAGCAGTGGGGGAGGCACCCAGCCCCATCAGCCCCAGCATTTT.

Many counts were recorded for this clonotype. For the CDR3, the DNA is TGTGCCAGCTCACCTGGGACTAGGAGAGAGACCCAGTACTTC. It translates to CASSPGTRRETQYF. The chain combines TRBV6-2 or TRBV6-3 with TRBJ2-5; 8 positions match TRBD2. Germline-derived CDR1 and CDR2 are MNHEY and SVGEGT. With 8 bases clipped from V and 4 bases from J, the junction kept 9 bases outside the gene matches. This CDR3 has 14 amino acids.

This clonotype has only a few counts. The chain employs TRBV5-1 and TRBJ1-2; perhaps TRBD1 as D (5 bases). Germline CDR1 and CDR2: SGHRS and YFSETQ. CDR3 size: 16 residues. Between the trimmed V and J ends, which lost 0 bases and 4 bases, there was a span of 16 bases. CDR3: CASSLGGQTSIYGYTF. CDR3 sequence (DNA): TGCGCCAGCAGCTTGGGCGGACAAACCTCGATCTATGGCTACACCTTC.

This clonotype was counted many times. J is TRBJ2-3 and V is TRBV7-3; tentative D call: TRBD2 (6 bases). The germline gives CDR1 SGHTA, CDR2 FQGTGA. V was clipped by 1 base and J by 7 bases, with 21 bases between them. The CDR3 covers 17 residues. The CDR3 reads CASSLNGGAGIVNTQYF. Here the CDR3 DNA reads TGTGCCAGCAGCTTAAATGGCGGGGCGGGAATAGTGAATACGCAGTATTTT.

Here the CDR3 reads CASSQSVQVHEQYF. The DNA of the CDR3 is TGTGCCAGCAGCCAGAGCGTCCAGGTGCACGAGCAGTACTTC. V is TRBV7-2 and J is TRBJ2-7; D gene ambiguous. This CDR3 comprises 14 residues. V was clipped by 5 bases and J by 5 bases, with 16 bases between them. Germline V CDR1 and CDR2: SGHTA, FQGNSA.

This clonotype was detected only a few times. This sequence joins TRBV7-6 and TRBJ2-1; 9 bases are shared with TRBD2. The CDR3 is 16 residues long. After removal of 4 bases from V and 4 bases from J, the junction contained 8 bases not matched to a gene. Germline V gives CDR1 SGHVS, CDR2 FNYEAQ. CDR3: CASSSMLAGSYNEQFF. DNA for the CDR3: TGTGCCAGCAGCTCGATGCTAGCGGGGAGTTACAATGAGCAGTTCTTC.

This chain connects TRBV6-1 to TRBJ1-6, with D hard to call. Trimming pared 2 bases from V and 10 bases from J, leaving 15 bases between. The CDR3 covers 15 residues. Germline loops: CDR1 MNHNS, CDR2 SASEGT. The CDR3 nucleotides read TGTGCCAGCAGTGAACTCCGGACCGGGAGGTCACCCCTCCACTTT. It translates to CASSELRTGRSPLHF.

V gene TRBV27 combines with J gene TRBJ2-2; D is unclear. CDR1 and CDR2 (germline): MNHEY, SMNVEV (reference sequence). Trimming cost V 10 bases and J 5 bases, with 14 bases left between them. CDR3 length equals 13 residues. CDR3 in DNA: TGTGCCATCCGGCCCGGCCTAACCGGGGAGCTGTTTTTT. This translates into CAIRPGLTGELFF.

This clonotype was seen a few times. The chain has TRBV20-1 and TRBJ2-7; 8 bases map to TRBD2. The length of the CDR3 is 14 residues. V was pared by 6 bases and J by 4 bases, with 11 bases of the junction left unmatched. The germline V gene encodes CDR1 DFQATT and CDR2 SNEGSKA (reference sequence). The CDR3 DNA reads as TGCAGTGCGAACCCCCCGGGGGGGCTTTACGAGCAGTACTTC. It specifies CSANPPGGLYEQYF.

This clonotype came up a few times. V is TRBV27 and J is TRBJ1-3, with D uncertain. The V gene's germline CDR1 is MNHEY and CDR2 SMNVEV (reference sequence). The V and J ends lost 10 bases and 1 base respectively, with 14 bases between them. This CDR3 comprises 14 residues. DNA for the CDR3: TGTGCCAAGGAAGGCGAGGAATCTGGAAACACCATATATTTT. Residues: CAKEGEESGNTIYF.

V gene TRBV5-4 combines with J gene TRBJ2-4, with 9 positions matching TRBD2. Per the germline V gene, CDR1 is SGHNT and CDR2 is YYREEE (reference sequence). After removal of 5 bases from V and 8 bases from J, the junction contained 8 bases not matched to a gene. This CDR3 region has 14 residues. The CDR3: CASSTGSGRHIQYF. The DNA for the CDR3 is TGTGCCAGCAGTACGGGGAGCGGGAGGCACATTCAGTACTTC.

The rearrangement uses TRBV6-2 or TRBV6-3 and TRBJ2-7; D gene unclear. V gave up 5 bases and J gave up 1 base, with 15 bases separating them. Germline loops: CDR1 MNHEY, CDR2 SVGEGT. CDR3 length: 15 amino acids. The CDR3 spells CASSPARGLSYEQYF. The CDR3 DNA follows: TGTGCCAGCAGTCCAGCTCGCGGATTATCCTACGAGCAGTACTTC.

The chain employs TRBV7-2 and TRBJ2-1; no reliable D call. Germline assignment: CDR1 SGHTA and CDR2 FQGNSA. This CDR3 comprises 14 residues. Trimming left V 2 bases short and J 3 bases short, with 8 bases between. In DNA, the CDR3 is TGTGCCAGCAGCTTACGGGCGCTCTACAATGAGCAGTTCTTC. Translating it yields CASSLRALYNEQFF.

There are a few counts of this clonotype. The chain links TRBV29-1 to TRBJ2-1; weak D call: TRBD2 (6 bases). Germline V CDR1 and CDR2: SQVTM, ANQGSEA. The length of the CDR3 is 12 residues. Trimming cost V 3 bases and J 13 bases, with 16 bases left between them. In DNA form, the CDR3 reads TGCAGCGTTGATGAGACTAGAGGTAATCAGTTCTTC. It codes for CSVDETRGNQFF.

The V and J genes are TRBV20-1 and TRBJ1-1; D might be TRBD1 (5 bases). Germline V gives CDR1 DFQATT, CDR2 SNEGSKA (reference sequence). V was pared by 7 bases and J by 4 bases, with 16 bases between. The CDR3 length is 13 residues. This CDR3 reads CSVTYRKGTEAFF. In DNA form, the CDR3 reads TGCAGTGTAACGTACAGGAAGGGCACTGAAGCTTTCTTT.

CDR3 amino acids: CASRPQVPRNSPLHF. Written as DNA, the CDR3 is TGTGCCAGCAGACCACAGGTCCCCCGAAATTCACCCCTCCACTTT. The J gene is TRBJ1-6, the V gene TRBV6-1, with TRBD1 as a possible D gene (5 bases). The germline CDR1 and CDR2 sequences are MNHNS and SASEGT. V was cut by 6 bases and J by 7 bases, with 16 bases left in between. This CDR3 contains 15 residues.

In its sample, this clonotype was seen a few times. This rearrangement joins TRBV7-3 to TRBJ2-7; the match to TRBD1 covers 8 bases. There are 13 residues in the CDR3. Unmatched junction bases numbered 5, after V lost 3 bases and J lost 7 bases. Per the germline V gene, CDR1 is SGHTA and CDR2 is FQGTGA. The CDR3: CASSLDREEEQYF. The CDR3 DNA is TGTGCCAGCAGCTTGGACAGGGAGGAAGAGCAGTACTTC.

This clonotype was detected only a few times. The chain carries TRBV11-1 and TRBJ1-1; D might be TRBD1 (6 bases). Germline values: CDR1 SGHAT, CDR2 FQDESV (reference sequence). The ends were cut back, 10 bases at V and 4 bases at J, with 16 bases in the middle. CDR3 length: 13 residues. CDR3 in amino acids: CAIRRGAGTEAFF. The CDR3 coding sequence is TGTGCCATAAGGAGGGGGGCTGGCACTGAAGCTTTCTTT.

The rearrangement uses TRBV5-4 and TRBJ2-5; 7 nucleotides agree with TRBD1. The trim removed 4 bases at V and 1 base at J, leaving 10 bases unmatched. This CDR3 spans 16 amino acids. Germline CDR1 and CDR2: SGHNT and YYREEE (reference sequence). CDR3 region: CASSEGTAPIQETQYF. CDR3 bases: TGTGCCAGCAGCGAAGGGACAGCCCCTATCCAAGAGACCCAGTACTTC. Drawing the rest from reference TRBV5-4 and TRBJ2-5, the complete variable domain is ETGVTQSPTHLIKTRGQQVTLRCSSQSGHNTVSWYQQALGQGPQFIFQYYREEENGRGNFPPRFSGLQFPNYSSELNVNALELDDSALYLCASSEGTAPIQETQYFGPGTRLLVL.

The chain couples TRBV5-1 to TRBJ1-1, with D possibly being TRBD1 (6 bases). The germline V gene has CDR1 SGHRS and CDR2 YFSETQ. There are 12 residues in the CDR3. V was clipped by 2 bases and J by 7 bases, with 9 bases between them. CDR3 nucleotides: TGCGCCAGCAGCTTCGACAGGTTTGAAGCTTTCTTT. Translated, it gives CASSFDRFEAFF.